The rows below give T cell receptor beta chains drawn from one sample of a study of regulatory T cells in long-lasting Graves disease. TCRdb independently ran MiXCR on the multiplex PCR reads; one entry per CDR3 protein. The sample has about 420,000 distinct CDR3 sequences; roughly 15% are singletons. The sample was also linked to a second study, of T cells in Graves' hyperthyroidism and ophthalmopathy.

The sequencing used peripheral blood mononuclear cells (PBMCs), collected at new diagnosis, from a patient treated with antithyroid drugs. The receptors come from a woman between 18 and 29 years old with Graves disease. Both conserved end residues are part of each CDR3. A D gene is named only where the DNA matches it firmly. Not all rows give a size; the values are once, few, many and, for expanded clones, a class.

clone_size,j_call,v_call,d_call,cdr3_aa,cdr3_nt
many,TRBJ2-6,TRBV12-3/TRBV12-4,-,CASSLVSSGANVLTF,TGTGCCAGCAGTTTAGTCAGCTCTGGGGCCAACGTCCTGACTTTC
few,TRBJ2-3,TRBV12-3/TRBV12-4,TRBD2,CASSLGSGIADTQYF,TGTGCCAGCAGTTTAGGTAGCGGGATCGCAGATACGCAGTATTTT
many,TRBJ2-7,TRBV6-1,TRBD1,CASKGQGVYEQYF,TGTGCCAGCAAGGGCCAGGGGGTCTACGAGCAGTACTTC
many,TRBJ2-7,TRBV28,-,CASSEVPSYEQYF,TGTGCCAGCAGCGAGGTGCCCTCCTACGAGCAGTACTTC
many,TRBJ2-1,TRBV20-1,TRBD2,CSAAIGTSDNEQFF,TGCAGTGCAGCAATCGGGACTAGCGACAATGAGCAGTTCTTC
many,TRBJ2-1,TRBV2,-,CASRVDLSYNEQFF,TGTGCCAGCAGGGTCGACTTATCCTACAATGAGCAGTTCTTC
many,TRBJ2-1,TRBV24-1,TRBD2,CATSDLTSGSAEQFF,TGTGCCACCAGTGATCTGACTAGCGGGAGTGCCGAGCAGTTCTTC
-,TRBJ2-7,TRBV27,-,CASSSAGGYSYEQYF,TGTGCCAGCAGTTCTGCCGGGGGCTACTCCTACGAGCAGTACTTC
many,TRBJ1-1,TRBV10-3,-,CAISERTANTEAFF,TGTGCCATCAGTGAGAGGACGGCTAACACTGAAGCTTTCTTT
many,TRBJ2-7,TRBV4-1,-,CASSQDLGRRYEQYF,TGCGCCAGCAGCCAAGATCTGGGCCGGCGTTACGAGCAGTACTTC